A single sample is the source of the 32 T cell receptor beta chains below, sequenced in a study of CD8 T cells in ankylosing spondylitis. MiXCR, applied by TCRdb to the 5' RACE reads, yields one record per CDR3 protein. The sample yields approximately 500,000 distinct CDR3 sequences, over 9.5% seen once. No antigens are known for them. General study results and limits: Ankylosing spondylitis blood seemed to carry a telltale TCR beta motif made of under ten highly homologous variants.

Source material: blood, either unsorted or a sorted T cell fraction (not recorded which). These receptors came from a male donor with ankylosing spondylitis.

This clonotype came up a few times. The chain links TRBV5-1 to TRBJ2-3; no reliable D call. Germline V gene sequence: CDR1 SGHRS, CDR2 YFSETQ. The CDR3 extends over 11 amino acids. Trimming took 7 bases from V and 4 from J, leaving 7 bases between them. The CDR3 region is CASFEADTQYF. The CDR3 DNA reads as TGCGCCAGCTTTGAGGCAGATACGCAGTATTTT.

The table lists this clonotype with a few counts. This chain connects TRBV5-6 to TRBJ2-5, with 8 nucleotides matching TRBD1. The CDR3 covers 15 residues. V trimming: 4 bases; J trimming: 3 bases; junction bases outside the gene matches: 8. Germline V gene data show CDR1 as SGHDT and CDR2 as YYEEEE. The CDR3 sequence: CASSPYRGIEETQYF. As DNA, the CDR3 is TGTGCCAGCAGCCCGTACAGGGGGATAGAAGAGACCCAGTACTTC.

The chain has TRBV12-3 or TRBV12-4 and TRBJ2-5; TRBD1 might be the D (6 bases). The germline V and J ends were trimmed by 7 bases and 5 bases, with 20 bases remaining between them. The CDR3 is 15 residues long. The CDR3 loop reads CASTPGSGGGETQYF. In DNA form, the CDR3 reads TGTGCCAGCACCCCGGGGAGTGGGGGCGGGGAGACCCAGTACTTC.

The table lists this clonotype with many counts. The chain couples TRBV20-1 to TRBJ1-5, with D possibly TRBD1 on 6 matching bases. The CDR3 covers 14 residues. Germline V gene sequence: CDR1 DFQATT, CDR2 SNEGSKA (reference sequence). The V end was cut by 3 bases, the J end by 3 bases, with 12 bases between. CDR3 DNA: TGCAGTGCTAGCCCCGGGGGCAACAATCAGCCCCAGCATTTT. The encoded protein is CSASPGGNNQPQHF.

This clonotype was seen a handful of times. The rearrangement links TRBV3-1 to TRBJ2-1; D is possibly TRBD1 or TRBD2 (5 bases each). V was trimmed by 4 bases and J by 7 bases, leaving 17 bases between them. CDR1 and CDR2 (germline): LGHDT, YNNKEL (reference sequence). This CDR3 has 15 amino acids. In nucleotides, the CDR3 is TGTGCCAGCAGCCCCAATCGACCGGGGCTGAATGAGCAGTTCTTC. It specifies CASSPNRPGLNEQFF.

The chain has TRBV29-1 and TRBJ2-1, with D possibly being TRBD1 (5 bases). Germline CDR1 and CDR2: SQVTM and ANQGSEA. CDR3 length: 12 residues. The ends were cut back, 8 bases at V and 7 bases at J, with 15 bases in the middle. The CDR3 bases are TGCAGCCTCCCAGGGTCTGAAAATGAGCAGTTCTTC. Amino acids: CSLPGSENEQFF.

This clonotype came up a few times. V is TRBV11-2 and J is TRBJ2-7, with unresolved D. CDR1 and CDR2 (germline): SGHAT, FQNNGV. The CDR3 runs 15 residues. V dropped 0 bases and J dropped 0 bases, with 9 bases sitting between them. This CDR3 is CASSLEAQVSYEQYF. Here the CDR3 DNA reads TGTGCCAGCAGCTTAGAGGCTCAGGTCTCCTACGAGCAGTACTTC.

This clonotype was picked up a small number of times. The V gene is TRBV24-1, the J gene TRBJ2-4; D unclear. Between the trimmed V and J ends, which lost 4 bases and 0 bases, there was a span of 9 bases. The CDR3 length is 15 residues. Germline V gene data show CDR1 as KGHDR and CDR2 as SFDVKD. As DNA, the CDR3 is TGTGCCACCAGTGACTCTTCGCTAGCCAAAAACATTCAGTACTTC. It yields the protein CATSDSSLAKNIQYF.

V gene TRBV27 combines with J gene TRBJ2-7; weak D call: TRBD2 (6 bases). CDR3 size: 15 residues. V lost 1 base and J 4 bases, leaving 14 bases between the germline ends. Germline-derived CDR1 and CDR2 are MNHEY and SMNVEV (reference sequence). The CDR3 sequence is CASSLLLGLPYEQYF. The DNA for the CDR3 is TGTGCCAGCAGTTTATTGTTGGGACTCCCTTACGAGCAGTACTTC.

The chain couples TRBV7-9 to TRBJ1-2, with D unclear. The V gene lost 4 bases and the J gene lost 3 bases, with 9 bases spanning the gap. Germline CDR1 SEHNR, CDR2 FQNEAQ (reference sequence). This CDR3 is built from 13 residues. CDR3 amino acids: CASSSDWDYGYTF. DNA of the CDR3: TGTGCCAGCAGCTCCGACTGGGACTATGGCTACACCTTC.

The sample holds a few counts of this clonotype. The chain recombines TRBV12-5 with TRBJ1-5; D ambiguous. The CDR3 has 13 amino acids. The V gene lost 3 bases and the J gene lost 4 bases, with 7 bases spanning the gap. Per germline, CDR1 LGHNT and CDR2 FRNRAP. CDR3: CASGFVGNQPQHF. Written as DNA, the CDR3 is TGTGCTAGTGGTTTCGTGGGTAATCAGCCCCAGCATTTT.

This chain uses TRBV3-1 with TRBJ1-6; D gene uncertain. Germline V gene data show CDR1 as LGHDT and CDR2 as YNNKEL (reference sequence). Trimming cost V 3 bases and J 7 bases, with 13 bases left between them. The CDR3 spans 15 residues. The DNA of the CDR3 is TGTGCCAGCAGCCAGACGTTCGGGGAAAATTCACCCCTCCACTTT. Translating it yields CASSQTFGENSPLHF.

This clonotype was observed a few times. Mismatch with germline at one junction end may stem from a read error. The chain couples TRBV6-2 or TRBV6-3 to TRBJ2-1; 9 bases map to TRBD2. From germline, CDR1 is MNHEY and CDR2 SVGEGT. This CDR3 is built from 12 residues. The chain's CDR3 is CASSYPSGNGVF. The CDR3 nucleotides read TGTGCCAGCAGTTACCCTAGCGGGAACGGGGTCTTC.

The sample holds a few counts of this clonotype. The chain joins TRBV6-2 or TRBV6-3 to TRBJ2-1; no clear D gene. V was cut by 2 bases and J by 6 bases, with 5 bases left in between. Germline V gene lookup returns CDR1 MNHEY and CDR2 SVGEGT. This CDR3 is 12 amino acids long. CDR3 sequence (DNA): TGTGCCAGCAGTTACCCGGGCAATGAGCAGTTCTTC. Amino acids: CASSYPGNEQFF.

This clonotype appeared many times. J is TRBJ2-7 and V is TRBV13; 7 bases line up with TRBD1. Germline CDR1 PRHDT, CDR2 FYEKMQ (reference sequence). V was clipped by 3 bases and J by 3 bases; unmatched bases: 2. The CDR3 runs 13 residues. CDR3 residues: CASSLNRGYEQYV. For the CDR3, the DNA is TGTGCCAGCAGCTTGAACAGGGGCTACGAGCAGTACGTC.

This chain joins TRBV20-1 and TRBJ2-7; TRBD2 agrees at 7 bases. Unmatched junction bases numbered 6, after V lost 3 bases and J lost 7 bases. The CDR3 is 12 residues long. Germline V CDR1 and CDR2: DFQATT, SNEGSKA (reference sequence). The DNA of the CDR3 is TGCAGTGCTAGCCCCCTAGCGGATGAGCAGTACTTC. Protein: CSASPLADEQYF.

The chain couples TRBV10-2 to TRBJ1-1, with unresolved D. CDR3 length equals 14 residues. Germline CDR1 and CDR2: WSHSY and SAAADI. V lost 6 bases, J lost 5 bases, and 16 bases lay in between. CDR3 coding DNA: TGCGCCAGCAGCCCCGACCCTTGGTATACTGAAGCTTTCTTT. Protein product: CASSPDPWYTEAFF.

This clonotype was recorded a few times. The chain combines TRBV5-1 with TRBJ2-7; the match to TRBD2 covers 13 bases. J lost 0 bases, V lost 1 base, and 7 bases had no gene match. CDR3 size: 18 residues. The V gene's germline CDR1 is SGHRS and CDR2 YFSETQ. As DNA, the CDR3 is TGCGCCAGCAGCTTGTTTGGGACTAGCGGGATTCGCTCCTACGAGCAGTACTTC. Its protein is CASSLFGTSGIRSYEQYF.

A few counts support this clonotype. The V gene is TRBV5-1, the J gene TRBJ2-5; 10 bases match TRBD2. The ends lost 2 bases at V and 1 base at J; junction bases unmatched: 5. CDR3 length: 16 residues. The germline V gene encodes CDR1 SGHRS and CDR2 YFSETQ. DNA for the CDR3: TGCGCCAGCAGCTTATTAGCGGGAGGCGTCCAAGAGACCCAGTACTTC. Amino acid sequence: CASSLLAGGVQETQYF.

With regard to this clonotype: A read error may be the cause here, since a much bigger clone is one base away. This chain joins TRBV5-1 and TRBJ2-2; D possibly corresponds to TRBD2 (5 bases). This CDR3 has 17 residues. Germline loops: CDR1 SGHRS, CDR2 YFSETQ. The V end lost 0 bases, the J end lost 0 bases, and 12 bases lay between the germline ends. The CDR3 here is CASSLVPRGSNTGELFF. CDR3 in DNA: TGCGCCAGCAGCTTGGTTCCGAGAGGGTCGAACACCGGGGAGCTGTTTTTT. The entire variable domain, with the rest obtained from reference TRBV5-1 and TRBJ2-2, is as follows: KAGVTQTPRYLIKTRGQQVTLSCSPISGHRSVSWYQQTPGQGLQFLFEYFSETQRNKGNFPGRFSGRQFSNSRSEMNVSTLELGDSALYLCASSLVPRGSNTGELFFGEGSRLTVL.

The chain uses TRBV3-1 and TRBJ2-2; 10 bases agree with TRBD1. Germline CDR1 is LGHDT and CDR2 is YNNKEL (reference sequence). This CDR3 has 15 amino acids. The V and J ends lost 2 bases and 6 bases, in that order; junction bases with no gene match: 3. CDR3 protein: CASSQWGTGAGELFF. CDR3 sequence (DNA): TGTGCCAGCAGCCAATGGGGGACAGGGGCCGGGGAGCTGTTTTTT.

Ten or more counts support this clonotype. CDR3 in amino acids: CASTHGTVVSYNEQFF. The CDR3, as DNA: TGTGCCAGCACCCACGGGACAGTCGTCTCCTACAATGAGCAGTTCTTC. V gene TRBV12-3 or TRBV12-4 combines with J gene TRBJ2-1, with 7 bases matching TRBD1. The CDR3 runs 16 residues. V shed 7 bases, J shed 0 bases, and the junction held 9 bases outside the gene matches.

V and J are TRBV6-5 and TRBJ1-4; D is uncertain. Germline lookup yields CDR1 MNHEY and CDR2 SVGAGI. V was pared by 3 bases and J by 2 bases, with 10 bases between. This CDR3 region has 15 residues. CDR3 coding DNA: TGTGCCAGCAGTTATACGGTCTCGACTAATGAAAAACTGTTTTTT. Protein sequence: CASSYTVSTNEKLFF.

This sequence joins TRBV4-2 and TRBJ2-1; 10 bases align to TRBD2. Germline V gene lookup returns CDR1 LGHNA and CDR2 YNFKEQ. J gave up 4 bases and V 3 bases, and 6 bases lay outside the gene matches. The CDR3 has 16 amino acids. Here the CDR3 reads CASSHSSGSVYNEQFF. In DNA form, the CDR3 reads TGTGCCAGCAGCCATTCTAGCGGGAGTGTTTACAATGAGCAGTTCTTC.

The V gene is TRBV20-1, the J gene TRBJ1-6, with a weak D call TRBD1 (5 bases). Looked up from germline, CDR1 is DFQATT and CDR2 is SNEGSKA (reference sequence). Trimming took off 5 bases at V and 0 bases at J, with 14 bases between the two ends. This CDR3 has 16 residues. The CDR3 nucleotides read TGCAGTGCTCAAGGGACCGCCAACTCCTATAATTCACCCCTCCACTTT. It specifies CSAQGTANSYNSPLHF.

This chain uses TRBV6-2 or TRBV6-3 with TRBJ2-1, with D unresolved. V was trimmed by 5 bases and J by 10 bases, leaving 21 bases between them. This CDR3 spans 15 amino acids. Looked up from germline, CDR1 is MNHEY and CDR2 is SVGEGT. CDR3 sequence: CASSQTLPPSVEQFF. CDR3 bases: TGTGCCAGCAGTCAGACGTTACCCCCCTCCGTCGAGCAGTTCTTC.

For the CDR3, the DNA is TGCAGTGCTGAAACTAGGGTTACGCAGTATTTT. Translating it yields CSAETRVTQYF. V and J are TRBV20-1 and TRBJ2-3, with a tentative D call TRBD2 (5 bases). The V gene's germline CDR1 is DFQATT and CDR2 SNEGSKA (reference sequence). The CDR3 extends over 11 amino acids. The ends were cut back, 5 bases at V and 8 bases at J, with 11 bases in the middle.

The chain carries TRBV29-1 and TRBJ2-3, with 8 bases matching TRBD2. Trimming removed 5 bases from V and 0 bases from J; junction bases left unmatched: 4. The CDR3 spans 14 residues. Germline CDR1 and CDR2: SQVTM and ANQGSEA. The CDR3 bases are TGCAGCGTTTGCGCTAGCGGGAGCACAGATACGCAGTATTTT. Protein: CSVCASGSTDTQYF.

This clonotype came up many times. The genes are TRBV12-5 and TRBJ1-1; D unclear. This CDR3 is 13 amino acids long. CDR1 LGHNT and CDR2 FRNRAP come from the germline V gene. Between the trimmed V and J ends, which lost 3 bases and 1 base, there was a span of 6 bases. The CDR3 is CASGLNPNTEAFF. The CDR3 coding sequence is TGTGCTAGTGGTTTAAATCCGAACACTGAAGCTTTCTTT.

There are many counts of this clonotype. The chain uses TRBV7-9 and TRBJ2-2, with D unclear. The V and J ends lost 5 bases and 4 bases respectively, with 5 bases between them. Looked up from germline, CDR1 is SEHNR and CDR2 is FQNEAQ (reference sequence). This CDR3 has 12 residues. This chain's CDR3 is CASSPPTGELFF. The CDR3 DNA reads TGTGCCAGCAGCCCGCCCACCGGGGAGCTGTTTTTT.

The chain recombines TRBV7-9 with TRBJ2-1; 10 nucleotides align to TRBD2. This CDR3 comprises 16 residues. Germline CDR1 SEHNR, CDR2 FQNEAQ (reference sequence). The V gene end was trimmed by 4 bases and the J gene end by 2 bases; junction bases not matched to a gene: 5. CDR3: CASSSDSGGAYNEQFF. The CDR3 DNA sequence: TGTGCCAGCAGCTCCGACAGCGGGGGGGCCTACAATGAGCAGTTCTTC. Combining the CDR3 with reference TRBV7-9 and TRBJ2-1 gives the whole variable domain DTGVSQNPRHKITKRGQNVTFRCDPISEHNRLYWYRQTLGQGPEFLTYFQNEAQLEKSRLLSDRFSAERPKGSFSTLEIQRTEQGDSAMYLCASSSDSGGAYNEQFFGPGTRLTVL.

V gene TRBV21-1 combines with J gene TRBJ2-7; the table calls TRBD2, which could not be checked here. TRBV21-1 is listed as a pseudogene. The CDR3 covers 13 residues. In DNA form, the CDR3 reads TGTGCCAGCAGCACGAGACTAGCGAGCGAGCAGTACGTC. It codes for CASSTRLASEQYV.